A single TCR beta chain is shown here with its context. This sample is part of a study of blood T cell repertoires in COVID-19. The overall study: Samples representing acute and convalescent COVID-19 were sourced from the United States, Italy and Spain.

This table comes from immunoSEQ multiplex PCR, and its TCRdb copy is limited to in-frame clones, with some not included. The table lists roughly 250,000 clones, roughly four fifths of them singletons. Per germline, CDR1 SGHRS and CDR2 YFSETQ. The CDR3 length is 16 residues. With 4 bases clipped from V and 5 bases from J, the junction kept 9 bases outside the gene matches. This TCR was sampled from a woman aged 40 to 55 who had been exposed to COVID-19. The sample was PBMCs or T cells enriched from blood (not recorded which). The chain couples TRBV5-1 to TRBJ1-1; 12 bases are shared with TRBD1. The CDR3 coding sequence is TGCGCCAGCAGCCAGGGACAGGGGGCTTTGCAGACTGAAGCTTTCTTT. It translates to CASSQGQGALQTEAFF.